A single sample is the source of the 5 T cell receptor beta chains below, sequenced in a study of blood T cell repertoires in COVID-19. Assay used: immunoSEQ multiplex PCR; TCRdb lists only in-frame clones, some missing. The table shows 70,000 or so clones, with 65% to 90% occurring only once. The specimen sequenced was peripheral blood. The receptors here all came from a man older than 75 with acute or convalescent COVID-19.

CDR3 amino acids: CASSQEGGNEQYF. The CDR3 nucleotides read TGCGCCAGCAGCCAAGAAGGCGGGAACGAGCAGTACTTC. V usage is TRBV4-3 and J usage is TRBJ2-7, with D maybe TRBD2 (6 bases). V was clipped by 0 bases and J by 5 bases, with 8 bases between them. Germline loops: CDR1 LGHNA, CDR2 YSLEER. The CDR3 has 13 residues.

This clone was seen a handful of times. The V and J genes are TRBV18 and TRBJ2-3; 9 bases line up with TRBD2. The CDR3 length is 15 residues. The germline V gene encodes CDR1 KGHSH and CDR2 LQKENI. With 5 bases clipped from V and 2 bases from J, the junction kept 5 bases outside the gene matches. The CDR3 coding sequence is TGTGCCAGCTCATCCGTAGCGGGAGTCACAGATACGCAGTATTTT. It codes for CASSSVAGVTDTQYF.

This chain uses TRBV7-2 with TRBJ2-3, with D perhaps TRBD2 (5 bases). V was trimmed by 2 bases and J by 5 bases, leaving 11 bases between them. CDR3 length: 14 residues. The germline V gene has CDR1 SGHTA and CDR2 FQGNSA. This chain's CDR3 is CASSLRLALDTQYF. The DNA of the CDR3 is TGTGCCAGCAGCTTACGGCTAGCCTTAGATACGCAGTATTTT. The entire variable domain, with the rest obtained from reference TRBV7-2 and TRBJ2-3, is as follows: GAGVSQSPSNKVTEKGKDVELRCDPISGHTALYWYRQSLGQGLEFLIYFQGNSAPDKSGLPSDRFSAERTGGSVSTLTIQRTQQEDSAVYLCASSLRLALDTQYFGPGTRLTVL.

The CDR3 DNA sequence: TGTGCCATAGCGGGAGAATCCTACAATGAGCAGTTCTTC. As protein: CAIAGESYNEQFF. The V and J genes are TRBV10-3 and TRBJ2-1, with 8 positions matching TRBD2. The junction had 2 bases not matched to a gene; V was cut back by 9 bases and J by 1 base. Germline V CDR1 and CDR2: ENHRY, SYGVKD. The CDR3 runs 13 residues.

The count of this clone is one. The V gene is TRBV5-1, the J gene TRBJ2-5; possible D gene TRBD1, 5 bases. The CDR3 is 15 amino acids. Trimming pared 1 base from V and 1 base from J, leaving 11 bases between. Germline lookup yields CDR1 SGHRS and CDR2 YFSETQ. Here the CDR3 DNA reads TGCGCCAGCAGCTTGAGGGCAGGGTTCCAAGAGACCCAGTACTTC. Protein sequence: CASSLRAGFQETQYF.